This entry lists 11 T cell receptor beta chains sequenced from one sample in a study of blood T cells in healthy people across ages. The second PCR ran roughly 6 to 12 cycles with a sample-barcoded 5' primer and J-beta primers. TCRdb re-analysed the 5' RACE reads in MiXCR, keeping a single row per CDR3 protein. The repertoire holds roughly 1.4 million distinct CDR3 sequences, with roughly 59% as singletons. The source material was blood. All receptors derive from a man younger than 35 in good health.

This sequence joins TRBV20-1 and TRBJ1-1; no clear D. Germline V gene lookup returns CDR1 DFQATT and CDR2 SNEGSKA (reference sequence). The CDR3 length is 13 residues. The germline V and J ends were trimmed by 3 bases and 0 bases, with 8 bases remaining between them. CDR3 sequence: CSASKKVNTEAFF. CDR3 nucleotides: TGCAGTGCTAGTAAGAAGGTGAACACTGAAGCTTTCTTT.

This rearrangement joins TRBV29-1 to TRBJ2-1; tentative D call: TRBD1 (6 bases). The better agreement between TRBJ2-7 and the DNA end casts doubt on the J call. Germline values: CDR1 SQVTM, CDR2 ANQGSEA. This CDR3 is 15 amino acids long. DNA for the CDR3: TGCAGCGTCGCGACGACAGGCGGCTCCTACAATGAGCAGTACTTC. As protein: CSVATTGGSYNEQYF.

The J gene is TRBJ2-4, the V gene TRBV20-1; TRBD2 matches at 16 bases. The assigned J gene may be wrong: the sequence end matches TRBJ2-7 better. CDR1 DFQATT and CDR2 SNEGSKA come from the germline V gene (reference sequence). This CDR3 is 18 amino acids long. CDR3 in amino acids: CSARDQRGLAGGRNEQYF. The CDR3 DNA follows: TGCAGTGCTAGAGATCAGAGGGGACTAGCGGGGGGGCGGAACGAGCAGTACTTC.

The V and J genes are TRBV9 and TRBJ2-1, with TRBD2 as a possible D gene (6 bases). The V end was cut by 2 bases, the J end by 9 bases, with 18 bases between. This CDR3 comprises 15 residues. Per germline, CDR1 SGDLS and CDR2 YYNGEE. The CDR3, as DNA: TGTGCCAGCAGCGTTGGACTATCTCCACGTGGTGAGCAGTTCTTC. Protein product: CASSVGLSPRGEQFF.

This chain uses TRBV12-3 or TRBV12-4 with TRBJ2-1; TRBD2 aligns across 7 bases. The CDR3 has 15 residues. Losses at the gene ends were 3 bases for V and 5 bases for J; bases not matched to a gene: 7. The CDR3 bases are TGTGCCAGCAGTTTTTTACTAGCGATGAACAATGAGCAGTTCTTC. It yields the protein CASSFLLAMNNEQFF.

The J gene is TRBJ1-2, the V gene TRBV25-1, with D perhaps matching TRBD1 (5 bases). CDR3 length: 13 amino acids. The germline V and J ends were trimmed by 2 bases and 8 bases, with 12 bases remaining between them. In germline, CDR1 is MGHDK, CDR2 SYGVNS. This CDR3 is CASSEGGLNGYTF. The CDR3 region has the DNA TGTGCCAGCAGTGAAGGGGGACTCAACGGCTACACCTTC.

Notes on this clonotype: One junction end does not reproduce the germline sequence, and a read error may be involved. The chain is built from TRBV6-2 or TRBV6-3 and TRBJ1-1; tentatively, D is TRBD1 (5 bases). The CDR3 loop spans 13 amino acids. Germline-derived CDR1 and CDR2 are MNHEY and SVGEGT. The DNA for the CDR3 is TGTGCCGGCTCAGGGAGTTCGAACACTGAAACTTTCTTT. It yields the protein CAGSGSSNTETFF.

This clonotype appeared a single time. The rearrangement uses TRBV20-1 and TRBJ1-2, with a possible D match to TRBD1 (5 bases). Germline-derived CDR1 and CDR2 are DFQATT and SNEGSKA (reference sequence). Deletions cut 1 base from V and 0 bases from J, with 12 bases between. The CDR3 sequence is 15 residues long. This chain's CDR3 is CSARAPQGPNYGYTF. The CDR3 DNA reads TGCAGTGCTAGAGCTCCCCAGGGACCTAACTATGGCTACACCTTC.

To note about this clonotype: Just one base apart from a much larger clone, this may be a read error. The CDR3 DNA follows: TGTGTCAGCAGCTCTACTAGGGAAGAGACCCAGTACTTC. Its protein product is CVSSSTREETQYF. The rearrangement uses TRBV7-2 and TRBJ2-5; maybe TRBD2 (5 bases). CDR1 and CDR2 (germline): SGHTA, FQGNSA. The CDR3 is made up of 13 amino acids.

The V call is TRBV2, the J call TRBJ2-1; D may be TRBD2 (5 bases). Germline V CDR1 and CDR2: SNHLY, FYNNEI. The CDR3 has 13 residues. Trimming pared 10 bases from V and 4 bases from J, leaving 14 bases between. CDR3 loop: CATLEREYNEQFF. The CDR3 nucleotides read TGTGCCACCCTAGAGAGGGAGTACAATGAGCAGTTCTTC.

The sample holds a few counts of this clonotype. V gene TRBV10-3 combines with J gene TRBJ2-7; 11 nucleotides line up with TRBD2. Germline values: CDR1 ENHRY, CDR2 SYGVKD. Unmatched junction bases numbered 4, after V lost 2 bases and J lost 4 bases. The CDR3 is 15 amino acids. In nucleotides, the CDR3 is TGTGCCATCAGTGAGCCGACTAGCGGGGTGTACGAGCAGTACTTC. Its protein product is CAISEPTSGVYEQYF.